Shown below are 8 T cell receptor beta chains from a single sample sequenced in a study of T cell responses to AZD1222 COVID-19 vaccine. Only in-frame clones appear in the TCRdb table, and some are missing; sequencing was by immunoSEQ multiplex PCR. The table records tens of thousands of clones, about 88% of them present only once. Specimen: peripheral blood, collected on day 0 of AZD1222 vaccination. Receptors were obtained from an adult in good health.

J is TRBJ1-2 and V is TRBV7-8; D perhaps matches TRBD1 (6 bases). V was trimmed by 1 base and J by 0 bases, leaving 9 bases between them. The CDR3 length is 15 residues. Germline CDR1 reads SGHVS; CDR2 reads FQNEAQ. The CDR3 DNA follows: TGTGCCAGCAGCTTAGGGACAGTAGCTAACTATGGCTACACCTTC. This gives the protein CASSLGTVANYGYTF.

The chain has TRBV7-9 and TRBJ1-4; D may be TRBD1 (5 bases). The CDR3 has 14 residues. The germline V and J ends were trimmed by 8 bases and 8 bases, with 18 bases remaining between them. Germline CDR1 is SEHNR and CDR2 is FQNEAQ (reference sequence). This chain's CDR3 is CASVSVGQGEKLFF. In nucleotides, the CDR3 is TGTGCCAGCGTCAGCGTGGGGCAGGGCGAAAAACTGTTTTTT.

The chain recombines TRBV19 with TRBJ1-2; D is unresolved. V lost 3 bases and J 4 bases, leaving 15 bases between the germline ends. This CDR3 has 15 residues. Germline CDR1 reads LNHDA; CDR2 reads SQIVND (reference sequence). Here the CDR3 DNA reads TGTGCCAGTAGTATGGACCGGGTCCCAATCTATGGCTACACCTTC. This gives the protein CASSMDRVPIYGYTF.

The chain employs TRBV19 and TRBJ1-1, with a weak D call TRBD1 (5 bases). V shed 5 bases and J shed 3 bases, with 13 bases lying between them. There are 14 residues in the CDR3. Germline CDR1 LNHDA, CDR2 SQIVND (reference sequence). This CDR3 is CASSDPGFYTEAFF. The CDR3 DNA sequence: TGTGCCAGTAGTGATCCAGGGTTCTACACTGAAGCTTTCTTT.

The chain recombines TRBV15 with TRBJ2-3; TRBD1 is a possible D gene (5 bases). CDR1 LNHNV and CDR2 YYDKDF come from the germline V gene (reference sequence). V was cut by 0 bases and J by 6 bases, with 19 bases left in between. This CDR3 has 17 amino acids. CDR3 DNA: TGTGCCACCAGCAGAGATGCCGTATCCGCAGGGCCCGATACGCAGTATTTT. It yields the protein CATSRDAVSAGPDTQYF.

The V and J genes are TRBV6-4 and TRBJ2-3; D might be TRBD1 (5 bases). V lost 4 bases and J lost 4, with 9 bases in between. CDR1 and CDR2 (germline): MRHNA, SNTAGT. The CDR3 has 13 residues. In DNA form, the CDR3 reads TGTGCCAGCAGTGGTCAGGGTGCAGATACGCAGTATTTT. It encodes CASSGQGADTQYF.

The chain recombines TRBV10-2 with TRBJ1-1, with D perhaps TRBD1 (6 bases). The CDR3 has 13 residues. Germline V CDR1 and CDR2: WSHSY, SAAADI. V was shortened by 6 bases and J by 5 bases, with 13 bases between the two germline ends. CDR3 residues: CASSSQGLTEAFF. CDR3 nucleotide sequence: TGCGCCAGCAGCTCCCAGGGGTTGACTGAAGCTTTCTTT.

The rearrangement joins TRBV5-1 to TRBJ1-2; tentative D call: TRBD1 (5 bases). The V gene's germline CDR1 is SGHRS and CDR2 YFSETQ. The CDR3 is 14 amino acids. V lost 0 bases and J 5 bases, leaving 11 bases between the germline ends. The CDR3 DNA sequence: TGCGCCAGCAGCTTGGCGGTCGGGGGGTATGGCTACACCTTC. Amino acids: CASSLAVGGYGYTF.